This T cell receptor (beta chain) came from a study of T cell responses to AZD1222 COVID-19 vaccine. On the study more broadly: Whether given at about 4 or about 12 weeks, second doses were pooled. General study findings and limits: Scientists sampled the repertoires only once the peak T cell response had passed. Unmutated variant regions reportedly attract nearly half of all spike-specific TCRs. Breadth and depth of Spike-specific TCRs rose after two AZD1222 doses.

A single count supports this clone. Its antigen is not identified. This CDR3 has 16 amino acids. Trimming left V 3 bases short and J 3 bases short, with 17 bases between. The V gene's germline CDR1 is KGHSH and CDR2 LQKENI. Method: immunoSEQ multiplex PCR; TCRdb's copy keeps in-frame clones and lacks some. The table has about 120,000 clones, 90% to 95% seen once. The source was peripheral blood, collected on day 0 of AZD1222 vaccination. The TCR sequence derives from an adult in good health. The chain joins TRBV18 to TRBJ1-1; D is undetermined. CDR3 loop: CASSPHVGGEYTEAFF. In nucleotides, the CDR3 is TGTGCCAGCTCACCCCATGTAGGTGGGGAGTACACTGAAGCTTTCTTT.